What follows describes a single T cell receptor (beta chain). This could be a read error, since a much larger clone is one nucleotide away. TCR beta libraries were built with iRepertoire HTBI primers and Arm-PCR of CDR3 regions. TCRdb used MiXCR to reprocess the multiplex PCR reads, holding one entry per CDR3 protein. The sample contains 440,000 or so distinct CDR3 sequences, about 15% of which appear only once. Between the trimmed V and J ends, which lost 3 bases and 6 bases, there was a span of 15 bases. CDR1 and CDR2 from the germline V gene are SQVTM and ANQGSEA. The CDR3 has 13 residues. This record comes from a study of regulatory T cells in long-lasting Graves disease. Time point reported: newly diagnosed GD, antithyroid drugs for less than 3 months. There was RNA extracted from PBMCs, and the TCR library was made from it. The same sample was also used in a study of T cells in Graves' hyperthyroidism and ophthalmopathy. That work states: Reasons for excluding patients were uncontrolled infection, other autoimmune disease, pregnancy or lactation. Using the HTBI primer set, a first-round RT-PCR was run on the TCR CDR3.

V usage is TRBV29-1 and J usage is TRBJ2-7; D is tentatively TRBD1 or TRBD2 (5 bases each). The sample here was peripheral blood mononuclear cells (PBMCs), taken at new diagnosis, from a patient treated with antithyroid drugs. This receptor was obtained from a young woman with Graves disease. The CDR3 is CSVDLAGDREQYF. The DNA of the CDR3 is TGCAGCGTTGACCTCGCTGGGGACCGCGAGCAGTACTTC.